One T cell receptor (beta chain) is described in this entry. This sample was taken from a study of technical replicates of blood from four donors. The J segment lost 1 base and the V segment lost 5 bases, leaving 1 base of the junction unmatched. The CDR3 is 13 amino acids. Looked up from germline, CDR1 is LNHDA and CDR2 is SQIVND (reference sequence). The table came from immunoSEQ multiplex PCR; TCRdb's copy has only in-frame clones and leaves some out. The sample consists of roughly 87,000 clones, roughly 94% of them appearing once. The chain combines TRBV19 with TRBJ1-2, with 7 bases that match TRBD1. The origin of this receptor is a human donor in good health. The source material was T cells isolated from PBMCs. The CDR3 region is CASSWDSNYGYTF. As DNA, the CDR3 is TGTGCCAGTAGTTGGGACAGTAACTATGGCTACACCTTC.